Listed below are T cell receptor beta chains from one sample, sequenced in a study of vaccination and CD4 T cells after COVID-19. MiXCR was run by TCRdb on the PCR reads, yielding one entry per CDR3 protein. The sample has around 25,000 distinct CDR3 sequences; about 30% are singletons. No antigens are known for them. Sequencing was performed on CD4+ T cells from blood, cultured in vitro, taken about 7 months after SARS-CoV-2 vaccination. The source of these receptors is a human donor who had recovered from COVID-19. Both conserved end residues are part of each CDR3. D genes are given only for firm matches. For some rows the clone size is stated as once, few or many, or as a class when expanded; others skip it.

abundance: .; v_gene: TRBV7-3; d_gene: .; j_gene: TRBJ2-1; CDR3nt: TGTGCCAGCAGCGACGGGACGAACTACAATGAGCAGTTCTTC; CDR3aa: CASSDGTNYNEQFF
abundance: .; v_gene: TRBV24-1; d_gene: .; j_gene: TRBJ1-1; CDR3nt: TGTGCCTCTACTGAGTGGGATTGGAACACTGAAGCTTTCTTT; CDR3aa: CASTEWDWNTEAFF
abundance: .; v_gene: TRBV28; d_gene: .; j_gene: TRBJ2-1; CDR3nt: TGTGCCAGCAGTTTAAGAGCGGAGTACAATGAGCAGTTCTTC; CDR3aa: CASSLRAEYNEQFF
abundance: medium-sized; v_gene: TRBV20-1; d_gene: .; j_gene: TRBJ1-1; CDR3nt: TGCAGTGCTAGCCCCACAGCCAACACTGAAGCTTTCTTT; CDR3aa: CSASPTANTEAFF
abundance: .; v_gene: TRBV5-8; d_gene: .; j_gene: TRBJ2-5; CDR3nt: TGTGCCAGCAGCCAAGGAGGCCATGGGGGATATGCTCAGTACTTC; CDR3aa: CASSQGGHGGYAQYF
abundance: few; v_gene: TRBV20-1; d_gene: .; j_gene: TRBJ1-4; CDR3nt: TGCAGTGCCTTGACGGGGGCGGGGGAAAAACTGTTTTTT; CDR3aa: CSALTGAGEKLFF
abundance: .; v_gene: TRBV20-1; d_gene: TRBD2; j_gene: TRBJ2-3; CDR3nt: TGCAGTGCTAGAGATCGCAGACTAGCGGGCACAGATACGCAGTATTTT; CDR3aa: CSARDRRLAGTDTQYF
abundance: few; v_gene: TRBV20-1; d_gene: .; j_gene: TRBJ2-3; CDR3nt: TGCAGTGCTTCCGGTGGTTTGGGAGCAGATACGCAGTATTTT; CDR3aa: CSASGGLGADTQYF
abundance: .; v_gene: TRBV4-2; d_gene: TRBD2; j_gene: TRBJ2-7; CDR3nt: TGTGCCAGCAGCCCACACGACTTAGCGGGAGGGTCCTACGAGCAGTACTTC; CDR3aa: CASSPHDLAGGSYEQYF
abundance: .; v_gene: TRBV30; d_gene: .; j_gene: TRBJ1-2; CDR3nt: TGTGCCTGGACCGGACATAATAACTATGGCTACACCTTC; CDR3aa: CAWTGHNNYGYTF
abundance: .; v_gene: TRBV4-1; d_gene: TRBD2; j_gene: TRBJ2-1; CDR3nt: TGCGCCAGCAGCAAGGGACTAGCGGGAGCTGGTGAGCAGTTCTTC; CDR3aa: CASSKGLAGAGEQFF
abundance: .; v_gene: TRBV28; d_gene: .; j_gene: TRBJ1-1; CDR3nt: TGTGCCAGCAGTTTAAGGAGGTTAATCCCAGAAGCTTTCTTT; CDR3aa: CASSLRRLIPEAFF
abundance: few; v_gene: TRBV20-1; d_gene: .; j_gene: TRBJ2-3; CDR3nt: TGCAGTGCTAACGAAGGGCCTGGTGGCACAGATACGCAGTATTTT; CDR3aa: CSANEGPGGTDTQYF
abundance: .; v_gene: TRBV19; d_gene: .; j_gene: TRBJ1-5; CDR3nt: TGTGCCAGTAGTATAGGGAACCTAGGGGATCAGCCCCAGCATTTT; CDR3aa: CASSIGNLGDQPQHF
abundance: once; v_gene: TRBV20-1; d_gene: TRBD1; j_gene: TRBJ2-7; CDR3nt: TGCAGGGCCGGGACAGGGGTGGGCGAGCAGTACTTC; CDR3aa: CRAGTGVGEQYF
abundance: .; v_gene: TRBV28; d_gene: .; j_gene: TRBJ2-5; CDR3nt: TGTGCCAGCAGTGAGGGGAACCAAGAGACCCAGTACTTC; CDR3aa: CASSEGNQETQYF
abundance: .; v_gene: TRBV12-1; d_gene: .; j_gene: TRBJ2-5; CDR3nt: TGTGCCAGCAGCTGCGCCCGGGACAGGGGGGCCGAGACCCAGTACTTC; CDR3aa: CASSCARDRGAETQYF
abundance: .; v_gene: TRBV20-1; d_gene: .; j_gene: TRBJ1-5; CDR3nt: TGCAGTACAACCTCCCAAAATCAGCCCCAGCATTTT; CDR3aa: CSTTSQNQPQHF
abundance: .; v_gene: TRBV6-4; d_gene: TRBD1; j_gene: TRBJ2-2; CDR3nt: TGTGCCAGCAGTCAGGGGGCCACCGGGGAGCTGTTTTTT; CDR3aa: CASSQGATGELFF
abundance: .; v_gene: TRBV6-5; d_gene: .; j_gene: TRBJ1-1; CDR3nt: TGTGCCAGCAGTTACCGGAAGACAGTCCTCGGTGGGGCTTTCTTT; CDR3aa: CASSYRKTVLGGAFF
abundance: .; v_gene: TRBV20-1; d_gene: .; j_gene: TRBJ2-1; CDR3nt: TGCAGTGCTAGAAATTCAAATGAGCAGTTCTTC; CDR3aa: CSARNSNEQFF
abundance: .; v_gene: TRBV15; d_gene: .; j_gene: TRBJ2-7; CDR3nt: TGTGCCACCAGCATGGGGTACTACGAGCAGTACTTC; CDR3aa: CATSMGYYEQYF
abundance: .; v_gene: TRBV10-3; d_gene: .; j_gene: TRBJ1-2; CDR3nt: TGTGCCATCAGTGAGGGTAACTATGGCTACACCTTC; CDR3aa: CAISEGNYGYTF
abundance: .; v_gene: TRBV6-1; d_gene: .; j_gene: TRBJ1-1; CDR3nt: TGTGCCAGCAGTAGGGACTTAATGAACACTGAAGCTTTCTTT; CDR3aa: CASSRDLMNTEAFF
abundance: .; v_gene: TRBV28; d_gene: TRBD2; j_gene: TRBJ2-7; CDR3nt: TGTGCCAGCAGTTTAGGACTAGCGGGCGAATCCTACGAGCAGTACTTC; CDR3aa: CASSLGLAGESYEQYF
abundance: few; v_gene: TRBV10-3; d_gene: TRBD2; j_gene: TRBJ2-3; CDR3nt: TGTGCCATTGCCGATAGCGGGAGCGCAGATACGCAGTATTTT; CDR3aa: CAIADSGSADTQYF
abundance: .; v_gene: TRBV7-3; d_gene: .; j_gene: TRBJ2-6; CDR3nt: TGTGCCAGCGGGGACTCTGGGGCCAACGTCCTGACTTTC; CDR3aa: CASGDSGANVLTF
abundance: .; v_gene: TRBV4-2; d_gene: TRBD1; j_gene: TRBJ1-2; CDR3nt: TGTGCCAGCAGCCAAGATCTAGGGGGACAGGGGCATGGCTACACCTTC; CDR3aa: CASSQDLGGQGHGYTF
abundance: .; v_gene: TRBV20-1; d_gene: .; j_gene: TRBJ2-3; CDR3nt: TGCAGTGCTAGGAGACAGGGAGGTGGCACAGATACGCAGTATTTT; CDR3aa: CSARRQGGGTDTQYF
abundance: few; v_gene: TRBV5-1; d_gene: .; j_gene: TRBJ1-1; CDR3nt: TGCGCCAGCAGCCCACAGACACCGGAGAACACTGAAGCTTTCTTT; CDR3aa: CASSPQTPENTEAFF
abundance: .; v_gene: TRBV10-3; d_gene: TRBD1; j_gene: TRBJ2-7; CDR3nt: TGTGCCATCCGGACAGGGTCCTACGAGCAGTACTTC; CDR3aa: CAIRTGSYEQYF
abundance: few; v_gene: TRBV27; d_gene: TRBD2; j_gene: TRBJ2-3; CDR3nt: TGTGCCAGCAGTTCCCCCACTAGCGGGAGACATACGCAGTATTTT; CDR3aa: CASSSPTSGRHTQYF
abundance: few; v_gene: TRBV20-1; d_gene: .; j_gene: TRBJ1-5; CDR3nt: TGCAGTGCTAGGGATCCATATAGCAATCAGCCCCAGCATTTT; CDR3aa: CSARDPYSNQPQHF
abundance: few; v_gene: TRBV10-3; d_gene: .; j_gene: TRBJ2-7; CDR3nt: TGTGCCATCAGTGAGTCAGGCGGACTCACCTACGAGCAGTACTTC; CDR3aa: CAISESGGLTYEQYF
abundance: .; v_gene: TRBV27; d_gene: TRBD1; j_gene: TRBJ1-6; CDR3nt: TGTGCCAGCAGGTGGGACAGGGCCTCCTATAATTCACCCCTCCACTTT; CDR3aa: CASRWDRASYNSPLHF
abundance: few; v_gene: TRBV20-1; d_gene: .; j_gene: TRBJ2-7; CDR3nt: TGCAGTGCTAGTCGGTATCCCGTATACGAGCAGTACTTC; CDR3aa: CSASRYPVYEQYF
abundance: .; v_gene: TRBV19; d_gene: TRBD1; j_gene: TRBJ1-6; CDR3nt: TGTGCCAGTAAAGGACAGGGACCGACCTCACCCCTCCACTTT; CDR3aa: CASKGQGPTSPLHF
abundance: .; v_gene: TRBV18; d_gene: .; j_gene: TRBJ1-1; CDR3nt: TGTGCCAGCTCACCAGACTCGGCGTCCACTGAAGCTTTCTTT; CDR3aa: CASSPDSASTEAFF
abundance: .; v_gene: TRBV20-1; d_gene: TRBD1; j_gene: TRBJ1-1; CDR3nt: TGCAGTGCTAGAACTGGACAGGGCGTTCACGGCACTGAAGCTTTCTTT; CDR3aa: CSARTGQGVHGTEAFF
abundance: few; v_gene: TRBV28; d_gene: .; j_gene: TRBJ1-2; CDR3nt: TGTGCCAGCCGGAGAGGGGGATCGAACTATGGCTACACCTTC; CDR3aa: CASRRGGSNYGYTF
abundance: .; v_gene: TRBV7-2; d_gene: .; j_gene: TRBJ2-5; CDR3nt: TGTGCCAGCAGCTTAGCCCCAGGGTGGGAGACCCAGTACTTC; CDR3aa: CASSLAPGWETQYF
abundance: few; v_gene: TRBV19; d_gene: .; j_gene: TRBJ1-2; CDR3nt: TGTGCCAGTGGGGCTAACTATGGCTACACCTTC; CDR3aa: CASGANYGYTF
abundance: few; v_gene: TRBV20-1; d_gene: .; j_gene: TRBJ2-1; CDR3nt: TGCAGTGCGAACCGGGGGAGGCTCAATGAGCAGTTCTTC; CDR3aa: CSANRGRLNEQFF
abundance: .; v_gene: TRBV7-2; d_gene: .; j_gene: TRBJ1-1; CDR3nt: TGTGCCAGCAGACGACAACCGAACACTGAAGCTTTCTTT; CDR3aa: CASRRQPNTEAFF
abundance: .; v_gene: TRBV12-3/TRBV12-4; d_gene: TRBD1; j_gene: TRBJ2-5; CDR3nt: TGTGCCAGCAGTCCACGAGACAGGGGGTGGCAAGAGACCCAGTACTTC; CDR3aa: CASSPRDRGWQETQYF
abundance: few; v_gene: TRBV7-9; d_gene: TRBD2; j_gene: TRBJ2-5; CDR3nt: TGTGCCAGCAACTCAGCGGGAGGGGGTCAAGAGACCCAGTACTTC; CDR3aa: CASNSAGGGQETQYF
abundance: medium-sized; v_gene: TRBV27; d_gene: .; j_gene: TRBJ1-2; CDR3nt: TGTGCCAGCAGTTCCACTGGCTACACCTTC; CDR3aa: CASSSTGYTF
abundance: few; v_gene: TRBV11-2; d_gene: .; j_gene: TRBJ2-5; CDR3nt: TGTGCCAGCAGCCCCCATGGAGAGACCCAGTACTTC; CDR3aa: CASSPHGETQYF
abundance: .; v_gene: TRBV20-1; d_gene: .; j_gene: TRBJ1-6; CDR3nt: TGCAGTGCTAGAGATAGGAGTAGGAATAATTCACCCCTCCACTTT; CDR3aa: CSARDRSRNNSPLHF
abundance: few; v_gene: TRBV28; d_gene: TRBD1; j_gene: TRBJ1-5; CDR3nt: TGTGCCAGCAGTTCCGGACAGGGCAATCAGCCCCAGCATTTT; CDR3aa: CASSSGQGNQPQHF
abundance: few; v_gene: TRBV19; d_gene: TRBD2; j_gene: TRBJ2-5; CDR3nt: TGTGCCAGTAGGACTAGCGGGAGTGAGACCCAGTACTTC; CDR3aa: CASRTSGSETQYF
abundance: .; v_gene: TRBV7-9; d_gene: .; j_gene: TRBJ1-6; CDR3nt: TGTGCCAGCAGCAAGAATTCACCCCTCCACTTT; CDR3aa: CASSKNSPLHF
abundance: .; v_gene: TRBV15; d_gene: .; j_gene: TRBJ2-2; CDR3nt: TGTGCCACCAGCAGTCAGGGAGGTGTCGGGGAGCTGTTTTTT; CDR3aa: CATSSQGGVGELFF
abundance: .; v_gene: TRBV19; d_gene: TRBD1; j_gene: TRBJ1-5; CDR3nt: TGTGCCAGCAATACCAGGGACAGGCGACCGAATCAGCCCCAGCATTTT; CDR3aa: CASNTRDRRPNQPQHF
abundance: .; v_gene: TRBV24-1; d_gene: TRBD1; j_gene: TRBJ2-7; CDR3nt: TGTGCCACCAGTGATTCGCGACAGGGACAGTCCTACGAGCAGTACTTC; CDR3aa: CATSDSRQGQSYEQYF
abundance: .; v_gene: TRBV7-2; d_gene: TRBD2; j_gene: TRBJ2-1; CDR3nt: TGTGCCAGCAGCTTTGATAGCGGGGAGGGATACAATGAGCAGTTCTTC; CDR3aa: CASSFDSGEGYNEQFF
abundance: .; v_gene: TRBV20-1; d_gene: TRBD2; j_gene: TRBJ2-7; CDR3nt: TGCAGTGTTACTAGCGGGGGAGTGGGGTACGAGCAGTACTTC; CDR3aa: CSVTSGGVGYEQYF
abundance: .; v_gene: TRBV11-2; d_gene: .; j_gene: TRBJ1-2; CDR3nt: TGTGCCAGCAGCTCATCGAGGGTTCTTCGGGATGGCTACACCTTC; CDR3aa: CASSSSRVLRDGYTF
abundance: .; v_gene: TRBV29-1; d_gene: TRBD1; j_gene: TRBJ2-7; CDR3nt: TGCAGCGTGGGAGACAGGGAAAGGTCCTACGAGCAGTACTTC; CDR3aa: CSVGDRERSYEQYF